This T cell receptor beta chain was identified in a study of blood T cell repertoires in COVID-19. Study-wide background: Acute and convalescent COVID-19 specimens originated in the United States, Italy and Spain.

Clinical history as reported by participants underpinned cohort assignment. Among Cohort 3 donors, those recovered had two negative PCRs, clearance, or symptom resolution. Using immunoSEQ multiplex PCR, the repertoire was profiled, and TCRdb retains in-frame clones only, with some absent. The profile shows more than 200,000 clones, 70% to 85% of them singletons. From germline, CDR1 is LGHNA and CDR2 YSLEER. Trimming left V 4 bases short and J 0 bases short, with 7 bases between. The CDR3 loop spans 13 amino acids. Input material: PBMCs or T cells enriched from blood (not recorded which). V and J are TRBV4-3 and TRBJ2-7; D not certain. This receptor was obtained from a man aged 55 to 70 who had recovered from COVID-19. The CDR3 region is CASSRRGSYEQYF. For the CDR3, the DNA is TGCGCCAGCAGCCGCCGAGGCTCCTACGAGCAGTACTTC.